A single sample gave rise to the 8 T cell receptor beta chains below, sequenced in a study of beta chain features in type 1 diabetes. Study results and caveats: Significant though moderate, a shortening of TCRB CDR3s appeared in all four CD4+ subsets of Type 1 diabetes patients.

Expressed TCRB transcripts were sequenced because the isolated RNA had all been reverse transcribed beforehand. Generated by immunoSEQ multiplex PCR, the TCRdb table keeps only in-frame clones and is missing some. The profile shows some 45,000 clones, 66% of them singletons. These receptors' targets are unknown. What was sequenced was Tregs from blood. These receptor sequences come from a woman aged 18-29 years with type 1 diabetes.

The chain has TRBV7-2 and TRBJ2-7; 7 nucleotides match TRBD1. The CDR3 totals 15 residues. The V segment lost 5 bases and the J segment 3 bases; nucleotides outside the gene matches: 10. The germline V gene encodes CDR1 SGHTA and CDR2 FQGNSA. The CDR3 reads CASSPRQGGVYEQYF. The DNA of the CDR3 is TGTGCCAGCAGCCCGAGACAGGGTGGTGTCTACGAGCAGTACTTC. The variable domain in full, with the rest retrieved from reference TRBV7-2 and TRBJ2-7, is GAGVSQSPSNKVTEKGKDVELRCDPISGHTALYWYRQSLGQGLEFLIYFQGNSAPDKSGLPSDRFSAERTGGSVSTLTIQRTQQEDSAVYLCASSPRQGGVYEQYFGPGTRLTVT.

This chain links TRBV4-1 with TRBJ2-1; TRBD2 matches 7 bases. The V and J ends lost 0 bases and 4 bases, in that order; junction bases with no gene match: 6. The CDR3 is made up of 16 amino acids. CDR1 and CDR2 (germline): MGHRA, YSYEKL. The CDR3 loop is CASSQDLQGGYNEQFF. CDR3 coding DNA: TGCGCCAGCAGCCAAGATCTCCAGGGAGGGTACAATGAGCAGTTCTTC.

The chain is built from TRBV29-1 and TRBJ2-7, with 14 bases that match TRBD2. The CDR3 covers 15 residues. Unmatched junction bases numbered 8, after V lost 6 bases and J lost 4 bases. The germline V gene has CDR1 SQVTM and CDR2 ANQGSEA. CDR3 nucleotide sequence: TGCAGCGTGGATGGGACTAGCGGGAGAGAATACGAGCAGTACTTC. This translates into CSVDGTSGREYEQYF.

This sequence joins TRBV15 and TRBJ2-7; 8 bases align to TRBD2. CDR3 length: 14 amino acids. The V and J ends lost 6 bases and 4 bases, in that order; junction bases with no gene match: 8. Germline lookup yields CDR1 LNHNV and CDR2 YYDKDF (reference sequence). The CDR3 sequence: CATSRALADYEQYF. The CDR3 DNA reads as TGTGCCACCAGTAGGGCACTAGCGGATTACGAGCAGTACTTC.

This clone was detected a few times. This rearrangement joins TRBV4-3 to TRBJ2-7; possibly TRBD1 for D (6 bases). This CDR3 contains 14 residues. The V end lost 0 bases, the J end lost 2 bases, and 8 bases lay between the germline ends. Per germline, CDR1 LGHNA and CDR2 YSLEER. CDR3 nucleotide sequence: TGCGCCAGCAGCCAAGACACAGGGACCTACGAGCAGTACTTC. Its protein is CASSQDTGTYEQYF.

V usage is TRBV4-2 and J usage is TRBJ2-4; TRBD1 aligns across 7 bases. The CDR3 sequence is 14 residues long. The germline V gene has CDR1 LGHNA and CDR2 YNFKEQ. The V and J ends lost 3 bases and 9 bases, in that order; junction bases with no gene match: 8. CDR3 protein: CASSQQTGRGIQYF. CDR3 coding DNA: TGTGCCAGCAGCCAGCAGACAGGGAGAGGCATTCAGTACTTC.

The chain is built from TRBV5-1 and TRBJ1-4; 7 bases agree with TRBD1. Germline CDR1 SGHRS, CDR2 YFSETQ. The CDR3 is 14 amino acids. The V and J ends lost 0 bases and 5 bases, in that order; junction bases with no gene match: 1. The CDR3 nucleotides are TGCGCCAGCAGCTTGGACAGGGGAAATGAAAAACTGTTTTTT. Its translation is CASSLDRGNEKLFF. Using reference TRBV5-1 and TRBJ1-4 for the parts outside the CDR3, the full variable domain is KAGVTQTPRYLIKTRGQQVTLSCSPISGHRSVSWYQQTPGQGLQFLFEYFSETQRNKGNFPGRFSGRQFSNSRSEMNVSTLELGDSALYLCASSLDRGNEKLFFGSGTQLSVL.

This clone was observed a single time. The gene calls are TRBV5-1 and TRBJ2-3; 7 bases agree with TRBD1. J lost 4 bases, V lost 4 bases, and 6 bases had no gene match. From germline, CDR1 is SGHRS and CDR2 YFSETQ. The CDR3 extends over 14 amino acids. CDR3 sequence (DNA): TGCGCCAGCAGCATTGACAGGGTGGCAGATACGCAGTATTTT. It yields the protein CASSIDRVADTQYF.